A selection of T cell receptor beta chains follows, all from one sample in a study of cytotoxic CD8 clonotypes in ibrutinib-treated CLL. Measured with immunoSEQ multiplex PCR; TCRdb has only the in-frame clones, and not every one. The sample shows 50,000 or so clones, around four fifths of them seen only once. The source material was PBMCs, sampled after 24 months of ibrutinib treatment. All receptors derive from a human donor with chronic lymphocytic leukemia. Each CDR3 is given with its conserved first and last residue. D genes are given only for firm matches. Clone size is stated in some rows and not others, as once, few, many or a class when expanded.

v_gene: TRBV5-4
j_gene: TRBJ1-2
d_gene: TRBD1
abundance: NA
CDR3nt: TGTGCCAGCAGCTTACCGAAGCTAACAGGGGGCGGTGGCTACACCTTC
CDR3aa: CASSLPKLTGGGGYTF

v_gene: TRBV7-8
j_gene: TRBJ2-3
d_gene: TRBD2
abundance: few
CDR3nt: TGTGCCAGCACCCGAAACTTAGCGGGCCCCGATACGCAGTATTTT
CDR3aa: CASTRNLAGPDTQYF

v_gene: TRBV7-6
j_gene: TRBJ2-2
d_gene: TRBD1
abundance: NA
CDR3nt: TGTGCCAGCAGCCGCACGGGACAGACCAACACCGGGGAGCTGTTTTTT
CDR3aa: CASSRTGQTNTGELFF

v_gene: TRBV4-1
j_gene: TRBJ2-7
d_gene: TRBD2
abundance: NA
CDR3nt: TGCGCCAGCAGCCAAGGACTAGCGGGGAGTAACCACGAGCAGTACTTC
CDR3aa: CASSQGLAGSNHEQYF

v_gene: TRBV6-5
j_gene: TRBJ1-5
d_gene: NA
abundance: NA
CDR3nt: TGTGCCAGCAGTTACGGGGCGCGCAATCAGCCCCAGCATTTT
CDR3aa: CASSYGARNQPQHF

v_gene: TRBV7-2
j_gene: TRBJ1-5
d_gene: TRBD1
abundance: NA
CDR3nt: TGTGCCAGCAGCGCGGGACAGGGGCGGCGAGGTAATCAGCCCCAGCATTTT
CDR3aa: CASSAGQGRRGNQPQHF

v_gene: TRBV28
j_gene: TRBJ2-5
d_gene: NA
abundance: NA
CDR3nt: TGTGCCAGCAGTCGAATTGGACAGATACAAGAGACCCAGTACTTC
CDR3aa: CASSRIGQIQETQYF

v_gene: TRBV7-9
j_gene: TRBJ1-3
d_gene: NA
abundance: NA
CDR3nt: TGTGCCAGCAGCTTACTCTCTGGAAACACCATATATTTT
CDR3aa: CASSLLSGNTIYF

v_gene: TRBV6-1
j_gene: TRBJ1-2
d_gene: NA
abundance: NA
CDR3nt: TGTGCCAGCAGCCTTAGCCTTTCCTATGGCTACACCTTC
CDR3aa: CASSLSLSYGYTF

v_gene: TRBV30
j_gene: TRBJ2-7
d_gene: NA
abundance: NA
CDR3nt: TGTGCCTGGAGTCAACCAGGGGTAAGGAGCTACGAGCAGTACTTC
CDR3aa: CAWSQPGVRSYEQYF

v_gene: TRBV7-8
j_gene: TRBJ2-3
d_gene: NA
abundance: NA
CDR3nt: TGTGCCAGCAGCTTAAGCACAGATACGCAGTATTTT
CDR3aa: CASSLSTDTQYF

v_gene: TRBV6-1
j_gene: TRBJ2-5
d_gene: TRBD2
abundance: NA
CDR3nt: TGTGCCAGCAGTGGGGGGGGTGCCGGGCAAGAGACCCAGTACTTC
CDR3aa: CASSGGGAGQETQYF

v_gene: TRBV18
j_gene: TRBJ1-1
d_gene: TRBD1
abundance: NA
CDR3nt: TGTGCCAGCTCGACAGGGGGCAGGAACACTGAAGCTTTCTTT
CDR3aa: CASSTGGRNTEAFF

v_gene: TRBV30
j_gene: TRBJ1-3
d_gene: NA
abundance: NA
CDR3nt: TGTGCCTGGAGTCGAGGAAACTCTGGAAACACCATATATTTT
CDR3aa: CAWSRGNSGNTIYF

v_gene: TRBV7-9
j_gene: TRBJ1-2
d_gene: NA
abundance: NA
CDR3nt: TGTGCCAGCAGCTCGGACCACAGGGAAGGCTACACCTTC
CDR3aa: CASSSDHREGYTF

v_gene: TRBV15
j_gene: TRBJ2-3
d_gene: TRBD2
abundance: NA
CDR3nt: TGTGCCACCAGCAGACCAATAGCGGGGCCCACAGATACGCAGTATTTT
CDR3aa: CATSRPIAGPTDTQYF

v_gene: TRBV7-3
j_gene: TRBJ2-7
d_gene: TRBD2
abundance: NA
CDR3nt: TGTGCCAGCAGCGCCTTAGCGGGAGGACGTGGCGAGCAGTACTTC
CDR3aa: CASSALAGGRGEQYF

v_gene: TRBV30
j_gene: TRBJ1-1
d_gene: TRBD1
abundance: NA
CDR3nt: TGTGCCTGGAGCGCCGGGACAGGGGCAACTTTCTTT
CDR3aa: CAWSAGTGATFF

v_gene: TRBV7-9
j_gene: TRBJ2-2
d_gene: TRBD2
abundance: NA
CDR3nt: TGTGCCAGCAGGGAAGCCGGGACTAGCGGGCTCACCGGGGAGCTGTTTTTT
CDR3aa: CASREAGTSGLTGELFF

v_gene: TRBV28
j_gene: TRBJ1-2
d_gene: NA
abundance: NA
CDR3nt: TGTGCCAGCAGCCCCCCAGGGGTGGGCTATGGCTACACCTTC
CDR3aa: CASSPPGVGYGYTF

v_gene: TRBV7-3
j_gene: TRBJ1-1
d_gene: TRBD1
abundance: NA
CDR3nt: TGTGCCAGCAGCCCACGCGGGGGACAGGGGACTGAAGCTTTCTTT
CDR3aa: CASSPRGGQGTEAFF

v_gene: TRBV10-1
j_gene: TRBJ2-2
d_gene: NA
abundance: few
CDR3nt: TGCGCCAGCAGATCGGAGGGCCGCGGGGAGCTGTTTTTT
CDR3aa: CASRSEGRGELFF

v_gene: TRBV4-3
j_gene: TRBJ2-4
d_gene: NA
abundance: NA
CDR3nt: TGCGCCAGCAGCCCGGGGACCTTGGGCGTCAACATTCAGTACTTC
CDR3aa: CASSPGTLGVNIQYF

v_gene: TRBV6-1
j_gene: TRBJ1-5
d_gene: NA
abundance: NA
CDR3nt: TGTGCCAGCAGATTTAAGTGGCCCCAGCATTTT
CDR3aa: CASRFKWPQHF

v_gene: TRBV19
j_gene: TRBJ1-3
d_gene: NA
abundance: NA
CDR3nt: TGTGCCAGTAGTGGACGCCCGGGGGGCTCTGGAAACACCATATATTTT
CDR3aa: CASSGRPGGSGNTIYF

v_gene: TRBV9
j_gene: TRBJ2-1
d_gene: NA
abundance: NA
CDR3nt: TGTGCCAGCAGCGTAGTTAGCGGATGGGACAATGAGCAGTTCTTC
CDR3aa: CASSVVSGWDNEQFF

v_gene: TRBV25-1
j_gene: TRBJ2-3
d_gene: NA
abundance: NA
CDR3nt: TGTGCCAGCAGTGTGGCCACAGATACGCAGTATTTT
CDR3aa: CASSVATDTQYF

v_gene: TRBV11-2
j_gene: TRBJ1-1
d_gene: NA
abundance: few
CDR3nt: TGTGCCAGCAGCTTAGGAGTTAAACACTTCTTT
CDR3aa: CASSLGVKHFF

v_gene: TRBV18
j_gene: TRBJ1-5
d_gene: TRBD1
abundance: once
CDR3nt: TGTGCCAGCTCCCCAACCTGGACAGGGGGCGGCAATCAGCCCCAGCATTTT
CDR3aa: CASSPTWTGGGNQPQHF

v_gene: TRBV18
j_gene: TRBJ2-7
d_gene: NA
abundance: NA
CDR3nt: TGTGCCAGCTCACCATCCACATGGGGGTACGAGCAGTACTTC
CDR3aa: CASSPSTWGYEQYF

v_gene: TRBV5-1
j_gene: TRBJ2-2
d_gene: TRBD2
abundance: NA
CDR3nt: TGCGCCAGCAGCTTGGCCTTGAAGGCTAGCGGGATATCCGGGGAGCTGTTTTTT
CDR3aa: CASSLALKASGISGELFF

v_gene: TRBV5-6
j_gene: TRBJ2-2
d_gene: NA
abundance: NA
CDR3nt: TGTGCCAGCAGCTTACGGGGGCTTCAGTCCACCGGGGAGCTGTTTTTT
CDR3aa: CASSLRGLQSTGELFF

v_gene: TRBV7-8
j_gene: TRBJ2-5
d_gene: TRBD2
abundance: NA
CDR3nt: TGTGCCTGGGGACTAGCGGGAGACAGGGAGACCCAGTACTTC
CDR3aa: CAWGLAGDRETQYF

v_gene: TRBV29-1
j_gene: TRBJ2-1
d_gene: TRBD1
abundance: NA
CDR3nt: TGCAGCGTTGAGGGGACAGGGGTGATCGATGAGCAGTTCTTC
CDR3aa: CSVEGTGVIDEQFF

v_gene: TRBV28
j_gene: TRBJ2-3
d_gene: TRBD2
abundance: NA
CDR3nt: TGTGCCAGCAGCCCGAGCGGGAGGCACACAGATACGCAGTATTTT
CDR3aa: CASSPSGRHTDTQYF

v_gene: TRBV7-2
j_gene: TRBJ2-7
d_gene: TRBD1
abundance: once
CDR3nt: TGTGCCAGCAGCTCCGACAGGGTCTCCTACGAGCAGTACTTC
CDR3aa: CASSSDRVSYEQYF

v_gene: TRBV29-1
j_gene: TRBJ2-7
d_gene: NA
abundance: NA
CDR3nt: TGCAGCGTTGAAGTCGGTGCCTACGAGCAGTACTTC
CDR3aa: CSVEVGAYEQYF

v_gene: TRBV7-2
j_gene: TRBJ2-5
d_gene: TRBD2
abundance: NA
CDR3nt: TGTGCCAGCAGCTTCCAAGGACTAGCGGCCGGAGAGACCCAGTACTTC
CDR3aa: CASSFQGLAAGETQYF

v_gene: TRBV6-5
j_gene: TRBJ1-1
d_gene: NA
abundance: NA
CDR3nt: TGTGCCAGCACCAACTCGCCAAACACTGAAGCTTTCTTT
CDR3aa: CASTNSPNTEAFF

v_gene: TRBV18
j_gene: TRBJ1-5
d_gene: NA
abundance: NA
CDR3nt: TGTGCCAGCTCACCATACTCGGGCGCCCTTCAGCCCCAGCATTTT
CDR3aa: CASSPYSGALQPQHF

v_gene: TRBV25-1
j_gene: TRBJ1-5
d_gene: NA
abundance: few
CDR3nt: TGTGCCAGCAGTGAATTTGCGGGGGAGCAGCCCCAGCATTTT
CDR3aa: CASSEFAGEQPQHF

v_gene: TRBV14
j_gene: TRBJ1-1
d_gene: TRBD1
abundance: NA
CDR3nt: TGTGCCAGCAGCCTTAGGACAGGGTGGGACACTGAAGCTTTCTTT
CDR3aa: CASSLRTGWDTEAFF

v_gene: TRBV6-6
j_gene: TRBJ1-1
d_gene: TRBD1
abundance: NA
CDR3nt: TGTGCCAGCAGTCCACAGGCAGGGGGGACTGAAGCTTTCTTT
CDR3aa: CASSPQAGGTEAFF

v_gene: TRBV27
j_gene: TRBJ2-7
d_gene: NA
abundance: NA
CDR3nt: TGTGCCAGCAGTTTGCGATTGGGACACGAGCAGTACTTC
CDR3aa: CASSLRLGHEQYF

v_gene: TRBV28
j_gene: TRBJ2-1
d_gene: NA
abundance: NA
CDR3nt: TGTGCCAGCAGTCGTAGGCGATGGGATGTTTCCTACAATGAGCAGTTCTTC
CDR3aa: CASSRRRWDVSYNEQFF

v_gene: TRBV7-9
j_gene: TRBJ2-1
d_gene: TRBD2
abundance: NA
CDR3nt: TGTGCCAGCAGCTTAAAAGAGGGGCTAGCGGGAGCAAATGAGCAGTTCTTC
CDR3aa: CASSLKEGLAGANEQFF

v_gene: TRBV27
j_gene: TRBJ2-7
d_gene: TRBD2
abundance: NA
CDR3nt: TGTGCCAGCAGTTCGTCAGGACTAGCGGGAGGGCGCGAGCAGTACTTC
CDR3aa: CASSSSGLAGGREQYF

v_gene: TRBV29-1
j_gene: TRBJ1-3
d_gene: TRBD1
abundance: NA
CDR3nt: TGCAGCGCGACAGGGTCAGGAAACACCATATATTTT
CDR3aa: CSATGSGNTIYF

v_gene: TRBV6-6
j_gene: TRBJ1-3
d_gene: TRBD1
abundance: NA
CDR3nt: TGTGCCAGCAGCCCAACAGGGGTCGCCGGAAACACCATATATTTT
CDR3aa: CASSPTGVAGNTIYF

v_gene: TRBV6-5
j_gene: TRBJ1-4
d_gene: NA
abundance: NA
CDR3nt: TGTGCCAGCAGTACCGGGGACCGAGAGAATGAAAAACTGTTTTTT
CDR3aa: CASSTGDRENEKLFF

v_gene: TRBV6-5
j_gene: TRBJ1-1
d_gene: NA
abundance: NA
CDR3nt: TGTGCCACCATGTCGGGGATGGGGACTGAAGCTTTCTTT
CDR3aa: CATMSGMGTEAFF

v_gene: TRBV20-1
j_gene: TRBJ2-7
d_gene: NA
abundance: NA
CDR3nt: TGCAGTGTGGAAAGGGGGGACGAGCAGTACTTC
CDR3aa: CSVERGDEQYF

v_gene: TRBV19
j_gene: TRBJ1-1
d_gene: NA
abundance: NA
CDR3nt: TGTGCCAGTAGGGAAGGGACATTCATGAACACTGAAGCTTTCTTT
CDR3aa: CASREGTFMNTEAFF

v_gene: TRBV4-3
j_gene: TRBJ1-4
d_gene: NA
abundance: few
CDR3nt: TGCGCCAGCAGCCATCCGTATGAGGGTGGTGAAAAACTGTTTTTT
CDR3aa: CASSHPYEGGEKLFF

v_gene: TRBV11-2
j_gene: TRBJ2-7
d_gene: TRBD1
abundance: NA
CDR3nt: TGTGCCAGCAGCCTCACCGAACATACAGGGGGCGAGCAGTACTTC
CDR3aa: CASSLTEHTGGEQYF

v_gene: TRBV11-2
j_gene: TRBJ2-3
d_gene: TRBD1
abundance: NA
CDR3nt: TGTGCCAGCAGCTTAGTACGGTTGACAGGGGTCGTGGCAGATACGCAGTATTTT
CDR3aa: CASSLVRLTGVVADTQYF

v_gene: TRBV5-6
j_gene: TRBJ1-1
d_gene: NA
abundance: NA
CDR3nt: TGTGCCAGCAGCTTGGGACCGGGGAACACTGAAGCTTTCTTT
CDR3aa: CASSLGPGNTEAFF